A single TCR beta chain is shown here with its context. Its antigen remains unidentified. V gave up 3 bases and J gave up 2 bases, with 13 bases separating them. The CDR3 has 15 residues. From germline, CDR1 is LNHDA and CDR2 SQIVND (reference sequence). This sample was taken from a study of shared clonotypes between healthy human individuals. The deep-level immunoSEQ assay was used. Sequencing was performed with immunoSEQ multiplex PCR; in TCRdb, only in-frame clones are kept and a portion is missing. The sample has approximately 2,300,000 clones; approximately 90% are singletons. Broader study findings: The sharing of about 5% of naive CD4 clonotypes was seen across a handful of donors. Non-shared clonotypes were found to have lower generation probabilities than the clonotypes that were shared by all four of the sorted-subset donors. Blood was the sole source, and tissue repertoires probably differ.

This sequence was found in a man aged 18-30 years in good health. Some clones in this sample may be carry-over from other donors' samples. Specimen: naive CD4+ T cells from PBMCs. The subset is: CD45RA+ positively selected. The chain recombines TRBV19 with TRBJ1-2; no clear D gene. CDR3 DNA sequence: TGTGCCAGTAGTATCCAGGCCGCCTCAAACTATGGCTACACCTTC. Protein sequence: CASSIQAASNYGYTF.